Sequencing of this T cell receptor beta chain was carried out in a study of shared clonotypes between healthy human individuals. With V trimmed by 4 bases and J by 4 bases, 3 bases remained unmatched. The germline gives CDR1 GTSNPN, CDR2 SVGIG (reference sequence). This CDR3 spans 13 amino acids. This table comes from immunoSEQ multiplex PCR, and its TCRdb copy is limited to in-frame clones, with some not included. The sample has fewer than 1.6 million clones, about 98.5% seen once. This clonotype was obtained from a man aged 30 to 45 in good health. This chain connects TRBV30 to TRBJ1-1; 10 bases agree with TRBD1. Sequences were obtained from naive CD4+ T cells sorted from blood. Subset noted: CD45RA+ positively selected. The DNA of the CDR3 is TGTGCCTGGAAGGACAGGGGGACCACTGAAGCTTTCTTT. Amino acid sequence: CAWKDRGTTEAFF.